Shown below are 25 T cell receptor beta chains from a single sample sequenced in a study of cytomegalovirus exposure and HLA in healthy donors. Amplification used 60 Vbeta primers and 13 Jbeta primers. Sequenced by immunoSEQ multiplex PCR; TCRdb stores in-frame clones only, minus some. The sample has roughly 280,000 clones; roughly 70% are singletons. The sample was PBMCs. These receptors were taken from a female donor in good health and CMV-seronegative.

This clone appeared a few times. This chain joins TRBV10-3 and TRBJ1-2, with TRBD1 as a possible D gene (5 bases). The germline V and J ends were trimmed by 11 bases and 4 bases, with 14 bases remaining between them. Germline V CDR1 and CDR2: ENHRY, SYGVKD. The CDR3 runs to 12 residues. The CDR3 DNA follows: TGTGCCGCAGGGTCTGGCGGCTATGGCTACACCTTC. This gives the protein CAAGSGGYGYTF.

This chain uses TRBV5-8 with TRBJ2-5; D remains ambiguous. The end of the DNA aligns better with TRBJ2-7, so the J call may be wrong. Germline V gene data show CDR1 as SGHTS and CDR2 as YDEGEE. The CDR3 length is 12 residues. The CDR3 region has the DNA TGTGCCAGCAGTGGTCCATTCTACGAGCAGTACTTC. Amino acids: CASSGPFYEQYF.

The CDR3 sequence: CASSGTGLSSYNEQFF. The CDR3 DNA reads TGTGCCAGCAGTGGAACGGGACTGTCCTCCTACAATGAGCAGTTCTTC. The chain has TRBV6-1 and TRBJ2-1; D might be TRBD2 (6 bases). CDR3 length: 16 amino acids. From germline, CDR1 is MNHNS and CDR2 SASEGT. The V end was cut by 4 bases, the J end by 0 bases, with 13 bases between.

The chain combines TRBV5-4 with TRBJ1-2; possibly TRBD1 for D (6 bases). Trimming removed 3 bases from V and 6 bases from J, with 18 bases in between. Per germline, CDR1 SGHNT and CDR2 YYREEE (reference sequence). The CDR3 has 15 amino acids. The CDR3: CASSWRITGYDGYTF. In DNA form, the CDR3 reads TGTGCCAGCAGCTGGAGGATCACAGGGTACGATGGCTACACCTTC.

The chain combines TRBV2 with TRBJ2-7, with D possibly TRBD1 on 7 matching bases. This CDR3 contains 13 residues. V lost 5 bases, J lost 2 bases, and 10 bases lay in between. Germline CDR1 reads SNHLY; CDR2 reads FYNNEI. Here the CDR3 reads CASSQGGTYEQYF. CDR3 DNA sequence: TGTGCCAGCAGTCAGGGGGGTACCTACGAGCAGTACTTC.

CDR3 in DNA: TGTGCCAGCAGCGTAGGCCGAGGAGGTATCGGGGAGCTGTTTTTT. Translated, it gives CASSVGRGGIGELFF. The chain uses TRBV9 and TRBJ2-2; possible D gene TRBD2, 5 bases. The CDR3 sequence is 15 residues long. CDR1 and CDR2 from the germline V gene are SGDLS and YYNGEE. The V end was cut by 0 bases, the J end by 7 bases, with 13 bases between.

The DNA of the CDR3 is TGTGCCAGCAGCGGTACAGTGGTCATTTCCACCGGGGAGCTGTTTTTT. Translated: CASSGTVVISTGELFF. The V and J genes are TRBV9 and TRBJ2-2, with D unclear. CDR1 is SGDLS and CDR2 is YYNGEE in the germline V gene. The CDR3 runs to 16 residues. Trimming removed 3 bases at V and 4 bases at J, with 16 bases between.

The rearrangement uses TRBV28 and TRBJ2-1, with 9 bases fitting TRBD1. Per the germline V gene, CDR1 is MDHEN and CDR2 is SYDVKM. This CDR3 has 14 residues. The V gene end was trimmed by 7 bases and the J gene end by 7 bases; junction bases not matched to a gene: 8. The CDR3 sequence: CASNSQGATNEQFF. The CDR3 coding sequence is TGTGCCAGCAACTCACAGGGGGCCACGAATGAGCAGTTCTTC.

The table lists this clone with a few counts. The chain is built from TRBV6-1 and TRBJ1-1, with TRBD1 matching over 10 bases. J lost 5 bases, V lost 2 bases, and 8 bases had no gene match. CDR1 is MNHNS and CDR2 is SASEGT in the germline V gene. The CDR3 spans 16 residues. The DNA for the CDR3 is TGTGCCAGCAGTGAAACCCCAGGGACAGGGGATACTGAAGCTTTCTTT. Encoded protein: CASSETPGTGDTEAFF.

J is TRBJ2-7 and V is TRBV2, with a tentative D call TRBD2 (5 bases). V lost 6 bases and J lost 0, with 18 bases in between. The CDR3 is 16 amino acids. Per the germline V gene, CDR1 is SNHLY and CDR2 is FYNNEI. The CDR3 is CASSLAGSTFSYEQYF. Here the CDR3 DNA reads TGTGCCAGCAGCCTTGCGGGCTCGACGTTCTCCTACGAGCAGTACTTC.

This chain connects TRBV2 to TRBJ2-7, with 8 bases matching TRBD1. Germline V lookup: CDR1 SNHLY, CDR2 FYNNEI. CDR3 size: 14 residues. The ends lost 6 bases at V and 3 bases at J; junction bases unmatched: 7. CDR3 DNA: TGTGCCAGCAGGGACCAGGGGGCCAGCTACGAGCAGTACTTC. Translating it yields CASRDQGASYEQYF.

The CDR3 loop reads CASSVGPVETQYF. CDR3 nucleotide sequence: TGTGCCAGCAGCGTAGGGCCCGTGGAGACCCAGTACTTC. The chain is built from TRBV9 and TRBJ2-5; D is ambiguous. Trimming cost V 0 bases and J 5 bases, with 8 bases left between them. The CDR3 is made up of 13 amino acids. CDR1 and CDR2 from the germline V gene are SGDLS and YYNGEE.

The V gene is TRBV7-9, the J gene TRBJ2-3; a possible D gene is TRBD2 (6 bases). The germline V and J ends were trimmed by 4 bases and 4 bases, with 27 bases remaining between them. The germline V gene has CDR1 SEHNR and CDR2 FQNEAQ (reference sequence). This CDR3 is built from 19 residues. In DNA form, the CDR3 reads TGTGCCAGCAGCTCCACTTGGTATACGATACGGGAGAACGCAGATACGCAGTATTTT. It is translated as CASSSTWYTIRENADTQYF.

The chain joins TRBV5-6 to TRBJ1-5; 7 nucleotides agree with TRBD1. Trimming took 3 bases from V and 2 from J; bases not matched to a gene: 8. This CDR3 is built from 16 residues. The germline CDR1 and CDR2 sequences are SGHDT and YYEEEE. Here the CDR3 reads CASSSLNTGGNQPQHF. The CDR3 DNA is TGTGCCAGCAGCTCCCTTAATACAGGGGGCAATCAGCCCCAGCATTTT.

CDR3 protein: CASSQGSQTGFRLNEQFF. The CDR3 DNA sequence: TGCGCCAGCAGCCAAGGATCCCAAACAGGTTTTCGACTCAATGAGCAGTTCTTC. The chain recombines TRBV4-1 with TRBJ2-1; maybe TRBD1 (5 bases). V lost 1 base and J lost 6, with 22 bases in between. Germline loops: CDR1 MGHRA, CDR2 YSYEKL. The CDR3 length is 18 residues.

V usage is TRBV2 and J usage is TRBJ2-7, with 10 bases that match TRBD2. With 6 bases clipped from V and 7 bases from J, the junction kept 3 bases outside the gene matches. The germline CDR1 and CDR2 sequences are SNHLY and FYNNEI. The CDR3 loop spans 12 amino acids. CDR3 amino acids: CASRSTSGEQYF. The CDR3 nucleotides read TGTGCCAGCAGATCGACTAGCGGGGAGCAGTACTTC.

The chain has TRBV7-2 and TRBJ2-7; 14 bases match TRBD2. Trimming removed 5 bases from V and 2 bases from J; junction bases left unmatched: 8. Germline CDR1 is SGHTA and CDR2 is FQGNSA. The CDR3 consists of 17 residues. CDR3 protein: CASSIRLAGGKAYEQYF. Here the CDR3 DNA reads TGTGCCAGCAGCATCAGACTAGCGGGAGGGAAGGCCTACGAGCAGTACTTC.

The V and J genes are TRBV13 and TRBJ2-7; TRBD1 matches 7 bases. The CDR3 is 15 amino acids. V gave up 6 bases and J gave up 1 base; unmatched junction bases: 9. Germline V gene lookup returns CDR1 PRHDT and CDR2 FYEKMQ (reference sequence). CDR3 sequence reads: CASSLAGTASYEQYF. DNA of the CDR3: TGTGCCAGCAGTCTGGCCGGGACAGCTTCCTACGAGCAGTACTTC.

The J gene is TRBJ2-1, the V gene TRBV15; possible D gene TRBD2, 5 bases. Germline-derived CDR1 and CDR2 are LNHNV and YYDKDF (reference sequence). This CDR3 is 17 amino acids long. V was cut by 0 bases and J by 6 bases, with 18 bases left in between. In DNA form, the CDR3 reads TGTGCCACCAGCAGAGATTTAGGACTCCGTGGGTCCAATGAGCAGTTCTTC. This codes for CATSRDLGLRGSNEQFF.

There are a few counts of this clone. V is TRBV27 and J is TRBJ1-2; TRBD1 aligns across 8 bases. The CDR3 sequence is 14 residues long. V shed 6 bases and J 4 bases; nucleotides not matched to a gene: 7. Per the germline V gene, CDR1 is MNHEY and CDR2 is SMNVEV (reference sequence). Here the CDR3 DNA reads TGTGCCAGCAGGGGGACAGGTAGACTCTATGGCTACACCTTC. Translation: CASRGTGRLYGYTF.

This clone was found a few times. This chain links TRBV5-4 with TRBJ1-2; 9 positions match TRBD1. The germline V gene has CDR1 SGHNT and CDR2 YYREEE (reference sequence). The ends lost 3 bases at V and 6 bases at J; junction bases unmatched: 9. The CDR3 contains 15 residues. CDR3 DNA sequence: TGTGCCAGCAGCTCCACGGACAGGGGTCATAATGGCTACACCTTC. Protein sequence: CASSSTDRGHNGYTF.

On this clone itself: Other DNA sequences in this specimen translate into the identical CDR3. The rearrangement links TRBV4-1 to TRBJ2-7, with TRBD1 matching over 8 bases. V lost 0 bases and J lost 1; bases outside the gene matches: 5. Germline CDR1 reads MGHRA; CDR2 reads YSYEKL. There are 16 residues in the CDR3. The CDR3 DNA reads as TGCGCCAGCAGCCAAGATTTAGGGACAGGATCCTACGAGCAGTACTTC. Translating gives CASSQDLGTGSYEQYF.

The rearrangement links TRBV4-1 to TRBJ2-1; TRBD2 agrees at 11 bases. This CDR3 contains 17 residues. The germline V gene encodes CDR1 MGHRA and CDR2 YSYEKL. The J segment lost 4 bases and the V segment lost 4 bases, leaving 9 bases of the junction unmatched. The CDR3 DNA follows: TGCGCCAGCAGCCGACGGACTAGCGGGCTGAGTTACAATGAGCAGTTCTTC. It encodes CASSRRTSGLSYNEQFF.

This chain uses TRBV7-2 with TRBJ1-3; tentative D call: TRBD1 (5 bases). Germline CDR1 SGHTA, CDR2 FQGNSA. V shed 4 bases and J shed 2 bases, with 15 bases lying between them. The CDR3 loop spans 16 amino acids. The CDR3 sequence is CASSYMSGIPGNTIYF. CDR3 DNA: TGTGCCAGCAGCTATATGTCAGGGATCCCTGGAAACACCATATATTTT. The entire variable domain, with the rest obtained from reference TRBV7-2 and TRBJ1-3, is as follows: GAGVSQSPSNKVTEKGKDVELRCDPISGHTALYWYRQSLGQGLEFLIYFQGNSAPDKSGLPSDRFSAERTGGSVSTLTIQRTQQEDSAVYLCASSYMSGIPGNTIYFGEGSWLTVV.

The CDR3 nucleotides read TGTGCCAGCAGGCCCGGACTAGCGGGCTCCTACGAGCAGTACTTC. Its protein is CASRPGLAGSYEQYF. The J gene is TRBJ2-7, the V gene TRBV6-5; TRBD2 matches at 11 bases. The germline CDR1 and CDR2 sequences are MNHEY and SVGAGI. The CDR3 totals 15 residues. Trimming removed 6 bases from V and 0 bases from J; junction bases left unmatched: 4.